This T cell receptor beta chain was recovered during a study of blood T cell repertoires in COVID-19. Produced via immunoSEQ multiplex PCR; TCRdb's table is partial and in-frame only. The sample yields tens of thousands of clones, 60% to 75% seen once. Losses at the gene ends were 0 bases for V and 2 bases for J; bases not matched to a gene: 10. The CDR3 is 18 residues long. The germline CDR1 and CDR2 sequences are LGHDT and YNNKEL (reference sequence). The sample consisted of peripheral blood. The origin of this receptor is an elderly woman with acute or convalescent COVID-19. The chain carries TRBV3-1 (or the pseudogene TRBV3-2) and TRBJ1-3, with 7 bases lining up with TRBD1. CDR3: CASSQERPRQGAGNTIYF. CDR3 in DNA: TGTGCCAGCAGCCAAGAAAGGCCACGACAGGGTGCTGGAAACACCATATATTTT.